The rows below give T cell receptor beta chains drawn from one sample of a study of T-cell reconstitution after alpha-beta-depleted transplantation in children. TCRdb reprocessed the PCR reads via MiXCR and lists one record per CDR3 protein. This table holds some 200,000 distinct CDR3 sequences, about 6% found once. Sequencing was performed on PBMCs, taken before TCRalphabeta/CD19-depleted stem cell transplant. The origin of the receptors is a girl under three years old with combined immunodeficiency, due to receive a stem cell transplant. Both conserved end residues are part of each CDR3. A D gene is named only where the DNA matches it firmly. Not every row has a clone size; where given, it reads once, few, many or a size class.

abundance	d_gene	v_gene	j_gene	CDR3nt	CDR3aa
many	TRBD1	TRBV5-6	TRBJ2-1	TGTGCCAGCAGCCCGGAGGTTGGACAGGGGCTTTACAATGAGCAGTTCTTC	CASSPEVGQGLYNEQFF
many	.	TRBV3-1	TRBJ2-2	TGTGCCACCGCGCGCGGGACCGGGGAGCTGTTTTTT	CATARGTGELFF
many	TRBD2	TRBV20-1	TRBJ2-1	TGCAGTGCTCTCGCAAAGCGGGAGGTCTTGTACAATGAGCAGTTCTTC	CSALAKREVLYNEQFF
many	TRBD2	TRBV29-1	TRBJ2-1	TGCAGCGTTGAAGGGGGGCGGGGGGCCTACAATGAGCAGTTCTTC	CSVEGGRGAYNEQFF
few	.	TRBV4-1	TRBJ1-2	TGCGCCAGCAGCCACGGGAATGGCTACACCTTC	CASSHGNGYTF
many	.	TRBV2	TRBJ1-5	TGTGCCAGCACCAGCACAGCCGCCGGCAATCAGCCCCAGCATTTT	CASTSTAAGNQPQHF
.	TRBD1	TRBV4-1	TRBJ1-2	TGCGCCAGCAGCCAAGACCTGGGGACAGGTTCTAACTATGGCTACACCTTC	CASSQDLGTGSNYGYTF
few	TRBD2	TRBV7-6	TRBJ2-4	TGTGCCAGCAGCCCAGGAGGGGCGGGGGTTGAACCCCTCGCCAAAAACATTCAGTACTTC	CASSPGGAGVEPLAKNIQYF
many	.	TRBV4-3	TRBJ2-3	TGCGCCAGCAGCCAGGGGGACTTGAACACAGATACGCAGTATTTT	CASSQGDLNTDTQYF
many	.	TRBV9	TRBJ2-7	TGTGCCAGCAGCCCCCGCCTAGTTGGCAGCAACGAGCAGTACTTC	CASSPRLVGSNEQYF
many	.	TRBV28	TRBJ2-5	TGTGCCAGCAGACCTCAGGGTTTGCGTCAAGAGACCCAGTACTTC	CASRPQGLRQETQYF
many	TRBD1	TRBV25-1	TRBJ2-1	TGTGCCAGCAGTGCCCGGGACAGGGTGACCAATGAGCAGTTCTTC	CASSARDRVTNEQFF
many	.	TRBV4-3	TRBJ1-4	TGCGCCAGCAGCCAAGAAACTGCCCTAAAACTGTTTTTT	CASSQETALKLFF
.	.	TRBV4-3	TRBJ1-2	TGCGCCAGCAGCCAAGTCCACACCCGATCGGGCTATGGCTACACCTTC	CASSQVHTRSGYGYTF
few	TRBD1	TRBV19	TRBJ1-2	TGTGCCAGTAGTTTTCGGGGACAGGGAAACTATGGCTACACCTTC	CASSFRGQGNYGYTF
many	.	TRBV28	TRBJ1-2	TGTGCCAGCTCCGACGATGGCTACACCTTC	CASSDDGYTF
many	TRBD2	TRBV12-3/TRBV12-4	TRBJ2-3	TGTGCCAGCAGTTTAGGAAGGGAGGGGACAGATACGCAGTATTTT	CASSLGREGTDTQYF
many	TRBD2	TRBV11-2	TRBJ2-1	TGTGCCAGCAGCCAAATGCCACCCCTACTAGCGGGCTACTACAATGAGCAGTTCTTC	CASSQMPPLLAGYYNEQFF
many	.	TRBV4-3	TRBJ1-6	TGCGCCAGCAGCAATCACCCCGGGGGAGAATGGGATTCACCCCTCCACTTT	CASSNHPGGEWDSPLHF
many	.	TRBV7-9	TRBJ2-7	TGTGCCAGCAGCCTAGCGAGTGGCCAATCTTTCTACGAGCAGTACTTC	CASSLASGQSFYEQYF
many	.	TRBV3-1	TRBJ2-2	TGTGCCAGCAGCCCCTCATGGGGGGAGCTGTTTTTT	CASSPSWGELFF
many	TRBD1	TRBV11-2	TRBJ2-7	TGTGCCAGCACCCCGGGACAGGGGGCCTACGAGCAGTACTTC	CASTPGQGAYEQYF
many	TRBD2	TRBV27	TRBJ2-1	TGTGCCAGCAGTGTTGCGGGAGGGCCCGATGAGCAGTTCTTC	CASSVAGGPDEQFF
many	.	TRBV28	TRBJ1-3	TGTGCCAGCAGCTACTCCGGAAACACCATATATTTT	CASSYSGNTIYF
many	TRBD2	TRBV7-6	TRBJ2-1	TGTGCCAGCAGCTTAGTGCAGGCGGGGGGGGACTACAATGAGCAGTTCTTC	CASSLVQAGGDYNEQFF
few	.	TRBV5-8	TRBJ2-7	TGTGCCAGCAGCCGACCGCCCCCAGGCTACGAGCAGTACTTC	CASSRPPPGYEQYF
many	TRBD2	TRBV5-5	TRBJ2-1	TGTGCCAGCAGCTTTGTTGGGGGCGGGAGGAGCTCCTACAATGAGCAGTTCTTC	CASSFVGGGRSSYNEQFF
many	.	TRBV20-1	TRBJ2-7	TGCAGTGCTGACCGGGACAAATACTCCTACGAGCAGTACTTC	CSADRDKYSYEQYF
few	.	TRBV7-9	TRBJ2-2	TGTGCCAGCAGCTTCCCGAGTGGAGGGTACACCGGGGAGCTGTTTTTT	CASSFPSGGYTGELFF
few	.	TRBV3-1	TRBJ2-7	TGTGCCAGCTGCCAAGACCTAACTATTACCTACGAGCAGTACTTC	CASCQDLTITYEQYF
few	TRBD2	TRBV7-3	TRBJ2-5	TGTGCCAGCAGCTTAAATGCAGGACTAGAGTTCCCAGAGACCCAGTACTTC	CASSLNAGLEFPETQYF
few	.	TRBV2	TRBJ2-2	TGTGCCAGCACCTATGGACATGGCACCGGGGAGCTGTTTTTT	CASTYGHGTGELFF
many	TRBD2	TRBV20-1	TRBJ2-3	TGCAGTGCTAGACTCACCCGACTAGCGGGCACAGATACGCAGTATTTT	CSARLTRLAGTDTQYF
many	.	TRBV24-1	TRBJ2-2	TGTGCCACCAGTCCAGGGAGGAACACCGGGGAGCTGTTTTTT	CATSPGRNTGELFF
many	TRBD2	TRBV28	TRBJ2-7	TGTGCCAGCAGTTCAGACCTAGCGGAGGGATACGAGCAGTACTTC	CASSSDLAEGYEQYF
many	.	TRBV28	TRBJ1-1	TGTGCCAGCAGTTCTCCCAGGGACACCCTCCCTGAAGCTTTCTTT	CASSSPRDTLPEAFF
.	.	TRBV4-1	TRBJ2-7	TGCGCCAGCAGCCAAGGGGGTGGAGGGGCCTACGAGCAGTACTTC	CASSQGGGGAYEQYF
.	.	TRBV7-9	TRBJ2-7	TGTGCCAGCAGCCCCTTCGATAGCCAGGCCCTACAATACTACGAGCAGTACTTC	CASSPFDSQALQYYEQYF
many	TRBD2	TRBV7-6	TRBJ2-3	TGTGCCAGCAGCTCCGGGAGGCTTTGGACAGATACGCAGTATTTT	CASSSGRLWTDTQYF
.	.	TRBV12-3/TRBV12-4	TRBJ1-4	TGTGCCAGCAGTTTGGGACGAAATGAAAAACTGTTTTTT	CASSLGRNEKLFF
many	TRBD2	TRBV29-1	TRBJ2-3	TGCAGCGTAGCTAGCGGCGGATCTAGCACAGATACGCAGTATTTT	CSVASGGSSTDTQYF
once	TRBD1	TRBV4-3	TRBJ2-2	TGCGCCAGCAGCCCCGGGACAGGGGCGGGCGGGGAGCTGTTTTTT	CASSPGTGAGGELFF
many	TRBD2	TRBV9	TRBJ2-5	TGTGCCAGCAGCGTGACTAGCGGGGGGGCAGTAGAGACCCAGTACTTC	CASSVTSGGAVETQYF
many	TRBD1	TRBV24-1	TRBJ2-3	TGTGCCACCAGTGATCCCCTGACAGGGGGCATTAGCACAGATACGCAGTATTTT	CATSDPLTGGISTDTQYF
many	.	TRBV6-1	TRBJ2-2	TGTGCCAGCAGTGAAGTGGTCCTACTCGGGGAGCTGTTTTTT	CASSEVVLLGELFF
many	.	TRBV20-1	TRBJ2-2	TGCAGTGCCCCAGGGGTGACAAACACCGGGGAGCTGTTTTTT	CSAPGVTNTGELFF
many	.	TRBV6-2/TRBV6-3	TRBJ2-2	TGTGCCACCTACTTAAACACCGGGGAGCTGTTTTTT	CATYLNTGELFF
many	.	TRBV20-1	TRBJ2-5	TGCAGTGCTAGAGATCACCGAGAGCAGGAGACCCAGTACTTC	CSARDHREQETQYF
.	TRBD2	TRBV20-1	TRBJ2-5	TGCTGTGCTAGAGGACTAGCGGGGGTAATAGTTCAAGAGACCCAGTACTTC	CCARGLAGVIVQETQYF
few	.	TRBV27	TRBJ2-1	TGTGCCAGCAACAAGCGGGCTTCCTCGGGGGAGCAGTTCTTC	CASNKRASSGEQFF
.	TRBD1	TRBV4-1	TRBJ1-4	TGCGCCAGCAGCTTGTACGATACCGGGACAGTTTATCTAGGGCCAACTAATGAAAAACTGTTTTTT	CASSLYDTGTVYLGPTNEKLFF
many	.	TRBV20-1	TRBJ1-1	TGCAGTGCTAGAGTGTACGACCGGGACACTGAAGCTTTCTTT	CSARVYDRDTEAFF
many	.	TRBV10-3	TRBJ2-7	TGTGCCATCAGTGAGACTCGTCCCAGCTCCTACGAGCAGTACTTC	CAISETRPSSYEQYF
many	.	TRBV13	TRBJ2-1	TGTGCCAGCAGCTTTCCAGAGGGGCCCTACAATGAGCAGTTCTTC	CASSFPEGPYNEQFF
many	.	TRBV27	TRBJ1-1	TGTGCCAGCAGTTATGGGGGGGCGCGGGGGAACACTGAAGCTTTCTTT	CASSYGGARGNTEAFF
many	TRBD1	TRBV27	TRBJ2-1	TGTGCCAGCAGCCCGCTACAGGGGTCCTACAATGAGCAGTTCTTC	CASSPLQGSYNEQFF
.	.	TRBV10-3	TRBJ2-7	TGTGCCATCAGTGAAGTAAGCTACGAGCAGTACTTC	CAISEVSYEQYF
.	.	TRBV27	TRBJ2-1	TGTGCCAGCAGTCAGGTAGGGGGGTTCTACAATGAGCAGTTCTTC	CASSQVGGFYNEQFF
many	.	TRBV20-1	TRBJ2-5	TGCAGTGCTGACGACCTACAACAGGGAGGCGGAGAGACCCAGTACTTC	CSADDLQQGGGETQYF